The 32 T cell receptor beta chains in this list originate from one sample, sequenced in a study of PD-1 blockade in classical Hodgkin lymphoma. All patients relapsed after autologous stem cell transplantation, and brentuximab vedotin exposure varied. Produced via immunoSEQ multiplex PCR; TCRdb's table is partial and in-frame only. The profile shows fewer than 30,000 clones, roughly 82% of them singletons. The sample here was peripheral blood mononuclear cells (PBMCs), taken before the second cycle of nivolumab. These receptors were taken from a human donor with classical Hodgkin lymphoma.

The genes are TRBV27 and TRBJ1-2, with D tentatively TRBD1 (6 bases). The CDR3 runs 12 residues. V lost 3 bases and J lost 9, with 11 bases in between. The germline CDR1 and CDR2 sequences are MNHEY and SMNVEV (reference sequence). CDR3 in amino acids: CASSLGGQSYTF. The CDR3 DNA follows: TGTGCCAGCAGTTTGGGGGGGCAGAGCTACACCTTC.

This clone came up a few times. This chain connects TRBV6-6 to TRBJ1-6; 7 bases are a match to TRBD1. CDR1 is MNHNY and CDR2 is SVGAGI in the germline V gene (reference sequence). This CDR3 comprises 15 residues. V trimming: 7 bases; J trimming: 5 bases; junction bases outside the gene matches: 8. Here the CDR3 DNA reads TGTGCCAGCAAAGTCCACAGGGGCGATAATTCACCCCTCCACTTT. As protein: CASKVHRGDNSPLHF.

The CDR3 spells CASSFRRESSYNEQFF. The CDR3 DNA reads TGTGCCAGCAGCTTTCGACGGGAAAGCTCCTACAATGAGCAGTTCTTC. The chain has TRBV9 and TRBJ2-1; possible D gene TRBD2, 5 bases. V lost 4 bases, J lost 0 bases, and 14 bases lay in between. The CDR3 has 16 residues. Germline CDR1 SGDLS, CDR2 YYNGEE.

The chain is built from TRBV5-6 and TRBJ2-2; possible D gene TRBD1, 5 bases. The germline CDR1 and CDR2 sequences are SGHDT and YYEEEE. This CDR3 spans 14 amino acids. Deletions cut 2 bases from V and 6 bases from J, with 11 bases between. The DNA for the CDR3 is TGTGCCAGCAGCTTCCAGGGAAGCGCCGGGGAGCTGTTTTTT. Translating it yields CASSFQGSAGELFF.

J is TRBJ1-1 and V is TRBV5-4; unclear D gene. Germline V lookup: CDR1 SGHNT, CDR2 YYREEE (reference sequence). V lost 3 bases and J 1 base, leaving 10 bases between the germline ends. The CDR3 loop spans 14 amino acids. For the CDR3, the DNA is TGTGCCAGCAGCTCCCAGCGTGGGAACACTGAAGCTTTCTTT. Encoded protein: CASSSQRGNTEAFF.

The chain carries TRBV7-2 and TRBJ2-3; 8 nucleotides line up with TRBD2. The CDR3 runs 16 residues. Germline CDR1 reads SGHTA; CDR2 reads FQGNSA. J gave up 2 bases and V 2 bases, and 6 bases lay outside the gene matches. CDR3 loop: CASSLLGGGITDTQYF. The CDR3 bases are TGTGCCAGCAGCTTATTGGGCGGGGGGATCACAGATACGCAGTATTTT.

The chain recombines TRBV7-9 with TRBJ2-1; 8 bases align to TRBD1. Germline V gives CDR1 SEHNR, CDR2 FQNEAQ (reference sequence). The ends lost 7 bases at V and 9 bases at J; junction bases unmatched: 11. The CDR3 spans 14 residues. The chain's CDR3 is CASTRQGRAIEQFF. The CDR3 DNA sequence: TGTGCCAGCACCAGACAGGGGCGAGCGATTGAGCAGTTCTTC.

In this sample, this clone turned up once. This chain connects TRBV7-3 to TRBJ2-3; D remains ambiguous. The CDR3 is 18 residues long. Trimming took off 8 bases at V and 5 bases at J, with 29 bases between the two ends. The germline V gene encodes CDR1 SGHTA and CDR2 FQGTGA. CDR3 residues: CASAYRAPGNPQRDTQYF. The CDR3 DNA is TGTGCCAGCGCCTATCGTGCTCCAGGAAACCCCCAAAGAGATACGCAGTATTTT.

The CDR3 DNA is TGTGCCAGCAGCCGCTACTTTACCCCCGGGACAGGGTACTCACCCCTCCACTTT. It translates to CASSRYFTPGTGYSPLHF. V is TRBV5-6 and J is TRBJ1-6; 9 bases are a match to TRBD1. Trimming cost V 4 bases and J 10 bases; bases outside gene matches: 18. The CDR3 sequence is 18 residues long. CDR1 SGHDT and CDR2 YYEEEE come from the germline V gene.

This chain joins TRBV5-1 and TRBJ2-7; 9 nucleotides align to TRBD1. The CDR3 sequence is 14 residues long. Germline CDR1 is SGHRS and CDR2 is YFSETQ. The junction had 5 bases not matched to a gene; V was cut back by 4 bases and J by 3 bases. The CDR3 here is CASSPRTGDYEQYF. In DNA, the CDR3 is TGCGCCAGCAGCCCCCGGACAGGGGACTACGAGCAGTACTTC.

This clone showed up just a few times. Other nucleotide sequences in the sample specify the same CDR3. The rearrangement links TRBV4-3 to TRBJ2-7, with 8 bases matching TRBD1. This CDR3 is 13 amino acids long. CDR1 is LGHNA, CDR2 YSLEER, per germline. With 2 bases clipped from V and 6 bases from J, the junction kept 3 bases outside the gene matches. The CDR3 region is CASSQRTGREQYF. The CDR3 DNA sequence: TGCGCCAGCAGCCAACGGACAGGGCGCGAGCAGTACTTC.

The chain recombines TRBV4-2 with TRBJ2-3, with a weak D call TRBD2 (5 bases). The CDR3 length is 15 residues. With 0 bases removed from V and 1 base from J, the gap between germline ends came to 8 bases. From germline, CDR1 is LGHNA and CDR2 YNFKEQ. The CDR3 spells CASSQEGRGTDTQYF. In DNA form, the CDR3 reads TGTGCCAGCAGCCAAGAAGGGCGGGGCACAGATACGCAGTATTTT.

The V and J genes are TRBV6-4 and TRBJ2-3; D possibly uses TRBD1 or TRBD2 (5 bases each). Germline V CDR1 and CDR2: MRHNA, SNTAGT. The CDR3 extends over 14 amino acids. V gave up 0 bases and J gave up 4 bases, with 8 bases separating them. The CDR3 DNA reads as TGTGCCAGCAGTGACTCCAGGGACGCAGATACGCAGTATTTT. Protein: CASSDSRDADTQYF.

The chain has TRBV6-4 and TRBJ1-6; unclear D gene. The CDR3 has 14 residues. Germline assignment: CDR1 MRHNA and CDR2 SNTAGT. Deletions cut 3 bases from V and 6 bases from J, with 9 bases between. CDR3 nucleotides: TGTGCCAGCAGTGATGGGAACCCTAATTCACCCCTCCACTTT. Its protein is CASSDGNPNSPLHF.

The chain is built from TRBV30 and TRBJ2-7; 8 bases align to TRBD2. V shed 8 bases and J 3 bases; nucleotides not matched to a gene: 12. In germline, CDR1 is GTSNPN, CDR2 SVGIG (reference sequence). The CDR3 totals 14 residues. The DNA for the CDR3 is TGTGCCGGGCCCCTCGGGACTAGATTCTACGAGCAGTACTTC. It is translated as CAGPLGTRFYEQYF.

This clone was observed a handful of times. V is TRBV6-5 and J is TRBJ2-7; a possible D gene is TRBD2 (5 bases). The CDR3 contains 14 residues. The germline V gene has CDR1 MNHEY and CDR2 SVGAGI. Trimming left V 11 bases short and J 0 bases short, with 17 bases between. Here the CDR3 DNA reads TGTGCCTCAAAGAGGGATCCGAGCTCCTACGAGCAGTACTTC. It yields the protein CASKRDPSSYEQYF.

The chain uses TRBV2 and TRBJ2-7, with TRBD1 matching 7 bases. CDR1 is SNHLY, CDR2 FYNNEI, per germline. Trimming cost V 3 bases and J 3 bases; bases outside gene matches: 5. CDR3 length: 14 amino acids. CDR3: CASSDGGQNYEQYF. CDR3 nucleotide sequence: TGTGCCAGCAGTGATGGGGGACAGAACTACGAGCAGTACTTC.

This clone was detected only once. The chain has TRBV7-9 and TRBJ2-5; D tentatively fits TRBD1 or TRBD2 (5 bases each). The germline gives CDR1 SEHNR, CDR2 FQNEAQ (reference sequence). The CDR3 is 16 amino acids. Deletions cut 0 bases from V and 4 bases from J, with 15 bases between. Here the CDR3 DNA reads TGTGCCAGCAGCTTAGCGAGAGGGGCCCCACGAGAGACCCAGTACTTC. Translating gives CASSLARGAPRETQYF.

V usage is TRBV2 and J usage is TRBJ2-6; 7 bases fit TRBD2. CDR1 and CDR2 (germline): SNHLY, FYNNEI. Trimming at V came to 6 bases and at J to 1 base, leaving 18 bases not matched to a gene. This CDR3 has 20 residues. The CDR3 protein is CASSLHPDGRGGSGANVLTF. CDR3 sequence (DNA): TGTGCCAGCAGCCTCCACCCGGACGGACGGGGAGGGTCTGGGGCCAACGTCCTGACTTTC.

The chain couples TRBV18 to TRBJ1-5; maybe TRBD1 (5 bases). Deletions cut 6 bases from V and 7 bases from J, with 10 bases between. Looked up from germline, CDR1 is KGHSH and CDR2 is LQKENI. The CDR3 sequence is 12 residues long. The CDR3 nucleotides read TGTGCCAGCTCCCAGGGTGTCCAGCCCCAGCATTTT. It specifies CASSQGVQPQHF.

The chain couples TRBV9 to TRBJ1-4, with D perhaps TRBD1 (5 bases). Germline-derived CDR1 and CDR2 are SGDLS and YYNGEE. The CDR3 length is 14 residues. Trimming took off 2 bases at V and 8 bases at J, with 13 bases between the two ends. CDR3: CASSVSDGGEKLFF. The CDR3 coding sequence is TGTGCCAGCAGCGTCTCTGACGGGGGAGAAAAACTGTTTTTT. The full variable domain, rest sourced from reference TRBV9 and TRBJ1-4, is DSGVTQTPKHLITATGQRVTLRCSPRSGDLSVYWYQQSLDQGLQFLIQYYNGEERAKGNILERFSAQQFPDLHSELNLSSLELGDSALYFCASSVSDGGEKLFFGSGTQLSVL.

The rearrangement uses TRBV7-2 and TRBJ1-1; perhaps TRBD1 as D (6 bases). Trimming shortened V by 1 base and J by 0 bases, and 9 bases separated the two germline ends. The CDR3 is 15 amino acids. The germline CDR1 and CDR2 sequences are SGHTA and FQGNSA. The CDR3 protein is CASSLGTGMNTEAFF. CDR3 in DNA: TGTGCCAGCAGCTTAGGAACAGGGATGAACACTGAAGCTTTCTTT.

CDR3 nucleotide sequence: TGCGCCAGCAGCTTGGGAGGTGCCAATGAAAAACTGTTTTTT. Protein sequence: CASSLGGANEKLFF. The V call is TRBV5-1, the J call TRBJ1-4; D not certain. The CDR3 is 14 amino acids. Germline V gene sequence: CDR1 SGHRS, CDR2 YFSETQ. V lost 0 bases and J 5 bases, leaving 8 bases between the germline ends.

The chain is built from TRBV18 and TRBJ1-2; TRBD1 matches at 9 bases. The V gene's germline CDR1 is KGHSH and CDR2 LQKENI. The CDR3 has 15 amino acids. V shed 6 bases, J shed 1 base, and the junction held 6 bases outside the gene matches. CDR3: CASSPGTGINYGYTF. CDR3 sequence (DNA): TGTGCCAGCTCCCCCGGGACAGGGATTAACTATGGCTACACCTTC.

V gene TRBV7-2 combines with J gene TRBJ2-5; D gene ambiguous. The V end lost 1 base, the J end lost 2 bases, and 14 bases lay between the germline ends. Germline lookup yields CDR1 SGHTA and CDR2 FQGNSA. The CDR3 covers 16 residues. CDR3 bases: TGTGCCAGCAGCTTAGTGGCTATCCGGGCTCAAGAGACCCAGTACTTC. Its translation is CASSLVAIRAQETQYF.

In the case of this clone: The junction does not match germline at one end; this may be a read error. This rearrangement joins TRBV7-3 to TRBJ2-6; D possibly corresponds to TRBD2 (6 bases). CDR3 length equals 21 residues. The germline gives CDR1 SGHTA, CDR2 FQGTGA. Written as DNA, the CDR3 is TGTGCCAGCAGCTTAACTAGCGGCGGCCTGTTTGGTCCCGGTGGGACCAACGTCCTGACTTTC. Translated: CASSLTSGGLFGPGGTNVLTF. Based on the CDR3 plus reference TRBV7-3 and TRBJ2-6, the full variable domain is GAGVSQTPSNKVTEKGKYVELRCDPISGHTALYWYRQSLGQGPEFLIYFQGTGAADDSGLPNDRFFAVRPEGSVSTLKIQRTERGDSAVYLCASSLTSGGLFGPGGTNVLTFGAGSRLTVL.

A few counts support this clone. V gene TRBV11-3 combines with J gene TRBJ1-1; 11 positions match TRBD1. There are 15 residues in the CDR3. After removal of 2 bases from V and 4 bases from J, the junction contained 3 bases not matched to a gene. Per the germline V gene, CDR1 is SGHNT and CDR2 is YENEEA. The CDR3 coding sequence is TGTGCCAGCAGCTTACATGGGACAGGGGGCACTGAAGCTTTCTTT. This translates into CASSLHGTGGTEAFF.

CDR3 sequence (DNA): TGTGCCCCTCCGGAGGGTTTAAGCGGGGGGTCATACGAGCAGTACTTC. Translated, it gives CAPPEGLSGGSYEQYF. This rearrangement joins TRBV19 to TRBJ2-7; TRBD2 matches at 9 bases. Trimming removed 11 bases from V and 4 bases from J; junction bases left unmatched: 18. The CDR3 has 16 residues. CDR1 is LNHDA and CDR2 is SQIVND in the germline V gene (reference sequence).

This clone has only a few counts. The V gene is TRBV4-3, the J gene TRBJ1-4, with a possible D match to TRBD1 (5 bases). Germline lookup yields CDR1 LGHNA and CDR2 YSLEER. Deletions cut 0 bases from V and 2 bases from J, with 10 bases between. The CDR3 spans 16 residues. CDR3 in amino acids: CASSQDRWGTNEKLFF. The CDR3 DNA reads TGCGCCAGCAGCCAAGATAGGTGGGGGACTAATGAAAAACTGTTTTTT.

This clone has only one observation. V and J are TRBV7-6 and TRBJ2-3; 11 bases fit TRBD2. This CDR3 region has 16 residues. V was clipped by 7 bases and J by 9 bases; unmatched bases: 15. The germline V gene has CDR1 SGHVS and CDR2 FNYEAQ. The CDR3 sequence: CASTNLAGGSPRTQYF. The CDR3 DNA follows: TGTGCCAGCACCAATCTAGCGGGGGGCTCCCCAAGGACGCAGTATTTT.

This clone was counted only a few times. This chain connects TRBV4-3 to TRBJ2-7, with 10 bases fitting TRBD1. CDR3 length equals 15 residues. J lost 2 bases, V lost 0 bases, and 1 base had no gene match. Germline V CDR1 and CDR2: LGHNA, YSLEER. The CDR3 reads CASSQEGQGPYEQYF. CDR3 sequence (DNA): TGCGCCAGCAGCCAAGAGGGACAGGGGCCCTACGAGCAGTACTTC.

J is TRBJ2-1 and V is TRBV27, with 11 bases identical to TRBD1. The trim removed 8 bases at V and 1 base at J, leaving 7 bases unmatched. CDR1 and CDR2 from the germline V gene are MNHEY and SMNVEV (reference sequence). CDR3 length: 16 amino acids. CDR3 sequence reads: CASAPGTGGSYNEQFF. CDR3 coding DNA: TGTGCCAGCGCTCCCGGGACAGGGGGGTCCTACAATGAGCAGTTCTTC.